This T cell receptor (beta chain) was recorded in a study of T cells in Graves' hyperthyroidism and ophthalmopathy. Blood sampling occurred at first hyperthyroidism diagnosis, ahead of any ophthalmopathy symptoms. Study-wide results and limits: Within blood appeared most thyroid clonotypes that had expanded above 0.001. Ophthalmopathy was distinguished from stable hyperthyroidism by 13 V-J signatures.

This clonotype has a handful of counts. The antigen is undetermined. Germline CDR1 is LNHNV and CDR2 is YYDKDF (reference sequence). Trimming pared 5 bases from V and 2 bases from J, leaving 3 bases between. This CDR3 has 11 amino acids. Amplified TCR beta CDR3 regions derived from RNA transcripts. The TCR CDR3 was amplified in a first-round RT-PCR using the HTBI primer set. TCRdb called the multiplex PCR reads again in MiXCR, with one record for every CDR3 protein. The data contain roughly 180,000 distinct CDR3 sequences, over 8% of them seen just once; the ten biggest clones take up about 20%. The specimen was blood. This TCR was sampled from a woman aged 18 to 35 with Graves' hyperthyroidism that later progressed to Graves' ophthalmopathy. V is TRBV15 and J is TRBJ1-1; no clear D. CDR3: CATSVNTEAFF. The CDR3 bases are TGTGCCACCAGCGTAAACACTGAAGCTTTCTTT.